The clone carrying this T cell receptor (beta chain) was picked up one time. This record comes from a study of blood T cell repertoires in COVID-19. Generated by immunoSEQ multiplex PCR, the TCRdb table keeps only in-frame clones and is missing some. Of about 40,000 clones in the sample, about 80% are singletons; the top ten hold about 15%. Material: peripheral blood. The receptor was isolated from a man in his forties or fifties with active or convalescent COVID-19.

CDR3 coding DNA: TGCAGTGCTAGAGGAGGTGATGAAGCTTTCTTT. It encodes CSARGGDEAFF. The chain recombines TRBV20-1 with TRBJ1-1; D not resolved. CDR3 length: 11 amino acids. V gave up 1 base and J gave up 7 bases, with 7 bases separating them. CDR1 and CDR2 (germline): DFQATT, SNEGSKA (reference sequence).